This passage covers 3 T cell receptor beta chains from one sample sequenced in a study of CD8 T cells in Susac syndrome. cDNA came from approximately 0.5 to 1 ug RNA primed by random hexamers. TCRdb re-analysed the immunoSEQ multiplex PCR reads in MiXCR, keeping a single row per CDR3 protein. Here the sample spans 80,000 or so distinct CDR3 sequences, roughly 95% being singletons. What was sequenced was CD8+ T cells from PBMCs. These receptors all come from a human donor with Susac syndrome.

The CDR3 DNA is TGTGCCAGCAGTCGTTCCGGGCGAGATACGCAGTATTTT. As protein: CASSRSGRDTQYF. The V and J genes are TRBV12-3 or TRBV12-4 and TRBJ2-3; D unresolved. V was trimmed by 5 bases and J by 5 bases, leaving 11 bases between them. CDR3 length equals 13 residues.

The rearrangement joins TRBV12-3 or TRBV12-4 to TRBJ1-2, with D maybe TRBD1 (5 bases). Trimming shortened V by 5 bases and J by 5 bases, and 9 bases separated the two germline ends. CDR3 length: 12 residues. The CDR3 DNA sequence: TGTGCCAGCAGTGACAGCCCGTATGGCTACACCTTC. This encodes CASSDSPYGYTF.

The chain is built from TRBV11-2 and TRBJ2-1; TRBD1 aligns across 7 bases. The CDR3 consists of 18 residues. The junction had 8 bases not matched to a gene; V was cut back by 0 bases and J by 0 bases. Germline values: CDR1 SGHAT, CDR2 FQNNGV. The CDR3 nucleotides are TGTGCCAGCAGCTTAGATGGACAGGCCAGCCACTCCTACAATGAGCAGTTCTTC. Translation: CASSLDGQASHSYNEQFF.